The 22 T cell receptor beta chains given below trace back to one sample, sequenced in a study of post-analysis software for immune sequencing data. Study-wide results and limits: Patients carried a handful of TRBV segments more frequently than controls did, and TRBV5-6, TRBV5-1 and TRBV20-1 were among them.

Tagging with unique molecular identifiers was a feature of the TCR beta cDNA libraries. Each CDR3 protein gets one entry after TCRdb re-called the PCR reads with MiXCR. The data show roughly 570,000 distinct CDR3 sequences, less than 40% seen once. These receptors have no known antigen. The sample consisted of blood. Receptors originate from a girl aged 2-17 years with multiple sclerosis.

This clonotype was picked up a small number of times. The genes are TRBV29-1 and TRBJ2-3; maybe TRBD2 (6 bases). The CDR3 contains 11 residues. V dropped 2 bases and J dropped 11 bases, with 11 bases sitting between them. Germline CDR1 and CDR2: SQVTM and ANQGSEA. The CDR3 DNA reads as TGCAGCGTTGAAAAGGAGGGAGGGCAGTATTTT. Encoded protein: CSVEKEGGQYF.

This clonotype was detected many times. The V call is TRBV6-5, the J call TRBJ1-2; perhaps TRBD1 as D (5 bases). Looked up from germline, CDR1 is MNHEY and CDR2 is SVGAGI. The CDR3 is 13 residues long. V shed 6 bases and J shed 0 bases, with 8 bases lying between them. For the CDR3, the DNA is TGTGCCAGCAGACCGACAGCTAACTATGGCTACACCTTC. It encodes CASRPTANYGYTF.

The gene calls are TRBV12-3 or TRBV12-4 and TRBJ2-6; D is unresolved. The CDR3 spans 14 residues. V was clipped by 5 bases and J by 3 bases, with 8 bases between them. The CDR3 protein is CASSQFDGANVLTF. Here the CDR3 DNA reads TGTGCCAGCAGTCAATTTGATGGGGCCAACGTCCTGACTTTC.

This clonotype was observed a few times. The J gene is TRBJ2-1, the V gene TRBV7-2; 10 nucleotides match TRBD2. Germline CDR1 is SGHTA and CDR2 is FQGNSA. The length of the CDR3 is 16 residues. The ends lost 6 bases at V and 7 bases at J; junction bases unmatched: 12. This chain's CDR3 is CASRQTSGAGSNEQFF. DNA of the CDR3: TGTGCCAGCAGACAAACTAGCGGGGCCGGTAGTAATGAGCAGTTCTTC.

The chain has TRBV20-1 and TRBJ2-5; 11 nucleotides align to TRBD2. The CDR3 has 15 residues. The V gene end was trimmed by 6 bases and the J gene end by 1 base; junction bases not matched to a gene: 7. Germline CDR1 reads DFQATT; CDR2 reads SNEGSKA (reference sequence). As DNA, the CDR3 is TGCAGTGCAAAGACCGGGACTAGCGGCCAAGAGACCCAGTACTTC. Amino acids: CSAKTGTSGQETQYF.

V gene TRBV20-1 combines with J gene TRBJ2-3; TRBD2 matches 7 bases. Germline CDR1 reads DFQATT; CDR2 reads SNEGSKA (reference sequence). V was pared by 3 bases and J by 3 bases, with 6 bases of the junction left unmatched. This CDR3 comprises 14 residues. The CDR3 DNA reads TGCAGTGCTAGTCGGGCGGGAGAAACAGATACGCAGTATTTT. It encodes CSASRAGETDTQYF.

This chain's CDR3 is CSAYGGGGSDTQYF. CDR3 sequence (DNA): TGCAGTGCTTATGGGGGCGGGGGATCAGATACGCAGTATTTT. The chain uses TRBV20-1 and TRBJ2-3, with a tentative D call TRBD2 (7 bases). V lost 5 bases and J lost 4, with 16 bases in between. Germline CDR1 DFQATT, CDR2 SNEGSKA (reference sequence). The CDR3 is 14 residues long.

Note on this clonotype: One end of the junction fails to match germline, which may point to a read error. This chain uses TRBV7-8 with TRBJ1-5, with a tentative D call TRBD1 (5 bases). Germline CDR1 is SGHVS and CDR2 is FQNEAQ. The CDR3 is 15 residues long. The CDR3 DNA reads as TGTACCAGCAGCATGAGCTGGGACAGCAATCAGCCCCAGCATTTT. This gives the protein CTSSMSWDSNQPQHF. The whole variable domain, remainder taken from reference TRBV7-8 and TRBJ1-5, is GAGVSQSPRYKVAKRGQDVALRCDPISGHVSLFWYQQALGQGPEFLTYFQNEAQLDKSGLPSDRFFAERPEGSVSTLKIQRTQQEDSAVYLCTSSMSWDSNQPQHFGDGTRLSIL.

Of note for this clonotype: A much larger clone differs from this one at a single base, so this may be a read error. The chain combines TRBV29-1 with TRBJ2-5; the match to TRBD1 covers 9 bases. J lost 6 bases, V lost 5 bases, and 13 bases had no gene match. This CDR3 is 15 amino acids long. Germline assignment: CDR1 SQVTM and CDR2 ANQGSEA. DNA of the CDR3: TGCAGCGTTAATGCTGGACAGGGGTGGAGTAAGACCCAGTACTTC. Translating it yields CSVNAGQGWSKTQYF.

This clonotype was recorded at least ten times. The V gene is TRBV5-5, the J gene TRBJ2-5; 11 positions match TRBD1. The length of the CDR3 is 15 residues. CDR1 SGHKS and CDR2 YYEKEE come from the germline V gene (reference sequence). J gave up 5 bases and V 3 bases, and 6 bases lay outside the gene matches. CDR3 loop: CASSYWTGGQETQYF. The CDR3 coding sequence is TGTGCCAGCAGCTACTGGACAGGGGGCCAGGAGACCCAGTACTTC.

The chain is built from TRBV20-1 and TRBJ2-1; D remains unclear. Trimming took 0 bases from V and 4 from J, leaving 13 bases between them. The CDR3 consists of 15 residues. The germline CDR1 and CDR2 sequences are DFQATT and SNEGSKA (reference sequence). In nucleotides, the CDR3 is TGCAGTGCTAGAGATCCCAGACTTGGATACAATGAGCAGTTCTTC. Residues: CSARDPRLGYNEQFF.

This sequence joins TRBV6-5 and TRBJ1-2; D is undetermined. The germline V and J ends were trimmed by 6 bases and 6 bases, with 20 bases remaining between them. The CDR3 extends over 15 amino acids. CDR1 and CDR2 from the germline V gene are MNHEY and SVGAGI. CDR3 sequence reads: CASSPRGGRLNGYTF. As DNA, the CDR3 is TGTGCCAGCAGCCCCCGGGGAGGGCGGCTGAATGGCTACACCTTC.

As DNA, the CDR3 is TGTGCCAGCAGCCGACGGGTTCCTGAAGCTTTCTTT. It encodes CASSRRVPEAFF. The chain has TRBV6-2 or TRBV6-3 and TRBJ1-1; D not certain. V lost 6 bases, J lost 6 bases, and 11 bases lay in between. Per the germline V gene, CDR1 is MNHEY and CDR2 is SVGEGT. CDR3 size: 12 residues.

The sample holds a few counts of this clonotype. The chain combines TRBV6-6 with TRBJ2-5, with D hard to call. Trimming took off 7 bases at V and 1 base at J, with 7 bases between the two ends. The CDR3 has 12 amino acids. Germline V gene sequence: CDR1 MNHNY, CDR2 SVGAGI (reference sequence). This CDR3 is CASNGGQETQYF. The CDR3 nucleotides are TGTGCCAGCAACGGCGGCCAAGAGACCCAGTACTTC.

This clonotype was picked up a small number of times. The chain recombines TRBV6-2 or TRBV6-3 with TRBJ2-5; D remains unclear. Trimming took off 1 base at V and 5 bases at J, with 2 bases between the two ends. The V gene's germline CDR1 is MNHEY and CDR2 SVGEGT. The CDR3 is 11 residues long. CDR3 DNA: TGTGCCAGCAGTTACTGGGAGACCCAGTACTTC. Residues: CASSYWETQYF.

V gene TRBV20-1 combines with J gene TRBJ2-5, with 7 positions matching TRBD1. The V segment lost 6 bases and the J segment 0 bases; nucleotides outside the gene matches: 16. Germline V gene data show CDR1 as DFQATT and CDR2 as SNEGSKA (reference sequence). This CDR3 comprises 17 residues. CDR3 coding DNA: TGCAGTGCCCCCCGGTTTGGTTTAGGGACAGACCAAGAGACCCAGTACTTC. Translating it yields CSAPRFGLGTDQETQYF.

V gene TRBV24-1 combines with J gene TRBJ1-5, with TRBD1 matching over 10 bases. The CDR3 is made up of 16 amino acids. Unmatched junction bases numbered 3, after V lost 3 bases and J lost 2 bases. The V gene's germline CDR1 is KGHDR and CDR2 SFDVKD. The CDR3 nucleotides are TGTGCCACCAGTGATAGACAGGGGGCAGGCAATCAGCCCCAGCATTTT. It translates to CATSDRQGAGNQPQHF.

The table lists this clonotype with many counts. The CDR3 coding sequence is TGCAGCGTTGAAGATCGGGCAGGGATGGTCCAAGAGACCCAGTACTTC. It codes for CSVEDRAGMVQETQYF. The chain joins TRBV29-1 to TRBJ2-5; a weak D match, TRBD1 (5 bases). The V end was cut by 0 bases, the J end by 1 base, with 15 bases between. The CDR3 totals 16 residues. In germline, CDR1 is SQVTM, CDR2 ANQGSEA.

This clonotype was detected many times. The genes are TRBV29-1 and TRBJ2-5; weak D call: TRBD2 (6 bases). This CDR3 comprises 15 residues. Germline CDR1 SQVTM, CDR2 ANQGSEA. Trimming cost V 8 bases and J 4 bases, with 23 bases left between them. The CDR3 loop is CSPGWPIEGGETQYF. DNA of the CDR3: TGCAGCCCTGGATGGCCTATCGAGGGAGGAGAGACCCAGTACTTC.

CDR3 in amino acids: CASSTGAGISASGLSYEQYF. CDR3 sequence (DNA): TGTGCCAGCAGTACCGGGGCAGGGATTTCGGCTAGCGGTCTTTCCTACGAGCAGTACTTC. The chain carries TRBV12-3 or TRBV12-4 and TRBJ2-7; 7 nucleotides line up with TRBD2. V gave up 5 bases and J gave up 1 base; unmatched junction bases: 23. This CDR3 contains 20 residues.

This rearrangement joins TRBV7-2 to TRBJ2-3; 12 nucleotides line up with TRBD2. The CDR3 consists of 16 residues. V was pared by 4 bases and J by 9 bases, with 11 bases of the junction left unmatched. From germline, CDR1 is SGHTA and CDR2 FQGNSA. This CDR3 is CASSSDGFLAGGTQYF. The CDR3 DNA reads as TGTGCCAGCAGCTCAGATGGTTTCCTAGCGGGGGGGACGCAGTATTTT.

The V gene is TRBV7-2, the J gene TRBJ2-1; TRBD2 might be the D (5 bases). This CDR3 region has 15 residues. Germline V gene data show CDR1 as SGHTA and CDR2 as FQGNSA. Trimming took off 5 bases at V and 7 bases at J, with 18 bases between the two ends. The chain's CDR3 is CASSREASSGNEQFF. The CDR3 DNA reads as TGTGCCAGCAGCAGAGAGGCTAGCTCAGGAAATGAGCAGTTCTTC.